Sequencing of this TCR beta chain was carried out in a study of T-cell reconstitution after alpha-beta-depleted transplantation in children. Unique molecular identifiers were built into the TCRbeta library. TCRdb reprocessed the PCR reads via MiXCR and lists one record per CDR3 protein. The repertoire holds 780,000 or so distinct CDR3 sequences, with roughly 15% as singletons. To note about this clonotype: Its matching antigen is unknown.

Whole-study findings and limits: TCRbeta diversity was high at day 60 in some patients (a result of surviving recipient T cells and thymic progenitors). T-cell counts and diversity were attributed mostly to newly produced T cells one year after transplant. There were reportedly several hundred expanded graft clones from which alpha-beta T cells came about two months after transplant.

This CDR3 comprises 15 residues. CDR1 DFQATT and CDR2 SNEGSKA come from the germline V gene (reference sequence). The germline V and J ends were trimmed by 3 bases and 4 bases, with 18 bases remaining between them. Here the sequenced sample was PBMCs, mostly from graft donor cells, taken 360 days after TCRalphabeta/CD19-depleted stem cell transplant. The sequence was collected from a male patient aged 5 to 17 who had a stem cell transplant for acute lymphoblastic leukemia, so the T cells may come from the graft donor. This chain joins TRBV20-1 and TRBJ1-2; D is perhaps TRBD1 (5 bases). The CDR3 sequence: CSARGVYSETYGYTF. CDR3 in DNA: TGCAGTGCTAGGGGGGTTTACAGCGAGACCTATGGCTACACCTTC.